This T cell receptor (beta chain) is drawn from a study of blood T cell repertoires in COVID-19. Method: immunoSEQ multiplex PCR; TCRdb's copy keeps in-frame clones and lacks some. The data hold around 45,000 clones, with 79% observed a single time. The CDR3 is 19 amino acids. V lost 0 bases to trimming and J lost 1 base; unmatched junction nucleotides: 12. CDR1 and CDR2 from the germline V gene are LGHNA and YSLEER. This clone was seen a single time. The origin of this receptor is a woman aged 80 or older with acute or convalescent COVID-19. Material: peripheral blood. The chain has TRBV4-3 and TRBJ2-1; TRBD2 aligns across 7 bases. The CDR3 sequence is CASSQDPPLATASYNEQFF. The CDR3, as DNA: TGCGCCAGCAGCCAAGATCCCCCACTAGCGACCGCTTCCTACAATGAGCAGTTCTTC.